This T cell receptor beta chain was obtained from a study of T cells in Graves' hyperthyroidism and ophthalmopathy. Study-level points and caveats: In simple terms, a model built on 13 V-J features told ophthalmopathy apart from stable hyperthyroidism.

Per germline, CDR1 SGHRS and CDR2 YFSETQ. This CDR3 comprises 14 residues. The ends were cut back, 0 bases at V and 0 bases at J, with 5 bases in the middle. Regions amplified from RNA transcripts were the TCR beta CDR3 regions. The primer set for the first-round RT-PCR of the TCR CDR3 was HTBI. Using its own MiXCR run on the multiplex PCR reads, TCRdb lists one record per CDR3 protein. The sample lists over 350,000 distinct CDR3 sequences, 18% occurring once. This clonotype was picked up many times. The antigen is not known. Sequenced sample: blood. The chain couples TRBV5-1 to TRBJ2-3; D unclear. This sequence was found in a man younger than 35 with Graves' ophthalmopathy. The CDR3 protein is CASSLEPSTDTQYF. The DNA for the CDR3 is TGCGCCAGCAGCTTGGAGCCCAGCACAGATACGCAGTATTTT.